The rows below give T cell receptor beta chains drawn from one sample of a study of T cell clusters in autoimmune cytopenias. TCRdb reworked the multiplex PCR reads into one entry per CDR3 protein, no DNA. Its table records about 3,500 distinct CDR3 sequences. Sequencing input: peripheral blood. The receptors were gathered from a human donor with an autoimmune cytopenia or autoimmune hepatitis (not recorded which). The CDR3 runs from the conserved cysteine through the conserved F or W. The order of the fields is V gene, clone size, J gene, CDR3 protein. A clone size is listed for some rows: how often the clone was seen (once, few, many), or a class if it is expanded.

TRBV2	-	TRBJ2-1	CASSGGGASGEQFF
TRBV6-6	medium-sized	TRBJ1-6	CASSYPQGNSPLHF
TRBV20-1	-	TRBJ2-5	CSATSGTDDLETQYF
TRBV7-9	medium-sized	TRBJ2-5	CASSRTRTGIGGETQYF
TRBV18	medium-sized	TRBJ2-1	CASSLTNYNEQFF
TRBV12-3/TRBV12-4	medium-sized	TRBJ2-1	CASSLEWEQFF
TRBV6-1	-	TRBJ1-2	CASSEVGGYTF
TRBV20-1	-	TRBJ2-5	CSARDQGRNQETQYF
TRBV5-6	medium-sized	TRBJ1-2	CASRGQDLYGYTF
TRBV29-1	medium-sized	TRBJ1-2	CSVAGGGASGYGYTF
TRBV6-1	-	TRBJ1-6	CASRRETYNSPLHF
TRBV6-5	medium-sized	TRBJ2-7	CASSPRADSYEQYF
TRBV28	-	TRBJ1-2	CASSTLNYGYTF
TRBV7-2	-	TRBJ2-7	CASSFQVEQYF
TRBV30	medium-sized	TRBJ1-3	CAWSVGGLGNTIYF
TRBV6-5	medium-sized	TRBJ1-5	CASTQTWTGVNQPQHF
TRBV11-1	medium-sized	TRBJ2-5	CASSTHRQGETQYF
TRBV19	medium-sized	TRBJ2-7	CASSTRTSGRDEQYF
TRBV5-1	-	TRBJ2-3	CASSGQGAITDTQYF
TRBV20-1	-	TRBJ2-7	CSARFGQEQYF
TRBV6-5	-	TRBJ1-2	CASSLRPGTGGASGYTF
TRBV12-3/TRBV12-4	medium-sized	TRBJ2-7	CASSLVLSGTGRYEQYF
TRBV14	medium-sized	TRBJ2-1	CASSLGQGFHEQFF
TRBV29-1	large	TRBJ2-5	CSVVGDRVETQYF
TRBV5-1	-	TRBJ2-7	CASSLPGTGTLEQYF
TRBV19	medium-sized	TRBJ2-5	CASRLAGETQYF
TRBV19	medium-sized	TRBJ1-4	CASSPGTGHNEKLFF
TRBV6-1	medium-sized	TRBJ2-7	CASSDLARSYEQYF
TRBV12-3/TRBV12-4	medium-sized	TRBJ2-5	CASSFGETQYF
TRBV4-1	-	TRBJ2-3	CASSHQSPAGPSDTQYF
TRBV5-1	-	TRBJ1-6	CASSLGGTGYNSPLHF
TRBV29-1	-	TRBJ2-2	CSVRLLAGRQEVSNTGELFF
TRBV5-6	medium-sized	TRBJ2-2	CASSPGQGRNGELFF
TRBV20-1	-	TRBJ1-6	CSARGDTSPLHF
TRBV6-5	medium-sized	TRBJ2-5	CASSSRGLEETQYF
TRBV10-3	-	TRBJ2-5	CAIGREQETQYF
TRBV6-6	medium-sized	TRBJ2-1	CASSPQTGLDDNEQFF
TRBV20-1	-	TRBJ1-2	CSVPTGGYGYTF
TRBV6-6	medium-sized	TRBJ2-7	CASSVGTSSYEQYF
TRBV9	-	TRBJ2-5	CASSVTLGLAGETQYF
TRBV6-1	medium-sized	TRBJ2-1	CASSLRPTGNSYNEQFF
TRBV27	medium-sized	TRBJ2-2	CASSSPGPRGELFF
TRBV20-1	-	TRBJ2-1	CSALERRENEQFF
TRBV18	medium-sized	TRBJ1-1	CASSPRGGLNTEAFF
TRBV15	medium-sized	TRBJ1-5	CATSSRTGTVSNQPQHF
TRBV28	-	TRBJ2-1	CASSGARDRDNEQFF
TRBV12-3/TRBV12-4	-	TRBJ2-1	CASRRFGGNEQFF
TRBV4-2	medium-sized	TRBJ2-3	CATTSGISTDTQYF
TRBV28	-	TRBJ1-5	CASSLQGNQPQHF
TRBV6-5	medium-sized	TRBJ1-3	CASSYSRAQYKGNTIYF
TRBV4-2	-	TRBJ1-2	CASSQEPLVESNYGYTF
TRBV20-1	-	TRBJ2-3	CSARTFGGRWTDTQYF
TRBV5-1	medium-sized	TRBJ2-1	CASSLGGSSYNEQFF
TRBV30	-	TRBJ1-1	CARSEEGWTEAFF
TRBV7-2	medium-sized	TRBJ1-2	CASSLSGGYTF